The clone carrying this T cell receptor beta chain was detected a few times. The sample originates from a study of blood T cell repertoires in COVID-19. Turning to the study itself: Italy, Spain and the United States were the sources of the convalescent and acute COVID-19 samples. The analysed material was cDNA or gDNA that came from T cells, B-cell-depleted T cells, or PBMCs.

V gave up 3 bases and J gave up 6 bases, with 22 bases separating them. CDR3 length: 16 amino acids. The germline CDR1 and CDR2 sequences are SGDLS and YYNGEE. Per the original data handling: Estimates of nucleated cell counts were drawn from the amplification of reference gene primers. Sequenced by immunoSEQ multiplex PCR; TCRdb stores in-frame clones only, minus some. Clone size and V and J calls were adopted from that table, with D and trimming inferred from the DNA. The sample consists of around 25,000 clones, 80% to 90% of them appearing once. The chain employs TRBV9 and TRBJ2-7; possible D gene TRBD1, 6 bases. This TCR derives from a human donor with active COVID-19. The donor label of this sample is uncertain. The sequenced sample was peripheral blood. The CDR3 DNA is TGTGCCAGCAGCGGAGGTAAACAGGGTTTAGTCGGCGAGCAGTACTTC. Translated, it gives CASSGGKQGLVGEQYF. Looking up the rest from reference TRBV9 and TRBJ2-7 gives the full variable domain: DSGVTQTPKHLITATGQRVTLRCSPRSGDLSVYWYQQSLDQGLQFLIQYYNGEERAKGNILERFSAQQFPDLHSELNLSSLELGDSALYFCASSGGKQGLVGEQYFGPGTRLTVT.